This T cell receptor (beta chain) stems from a study of T-cell memory formation after mild COVID-19. General study findings and limits: Clones contracting day 15 to 85 were balanced CD4/CD8; later expanders leaned CD4+. Among CD4+ contracting clones, most were CM and EM, and CD8+ ones EMRA. Pre-infection memory contained some responding clones, which suggested that cross-reactive memory had joined.

This clonotype showed up just a few times. Its matching antigen is unknown. CDR3 length equals 13 residues. The V end lost 3 bases, the J end lost 1 base, and 7 bases lay between the germline ends. Germline loops: CDR1 KGHSH, CDR2 LQKENI. TCRdb re-called the 5' RACE reads with MiXCR, one entry per CDR3 protein. The sample holds roughly 340,000 distinct CDR3 sequences; 20% to 25% are singletons and the top ten take roughly 23%. The chain uses TRBV18 and TRBJ2-7; no clear D gene. The TCR was taken from a man aged 18 to 30 who had mild COVID-19 (a few samples of this study predate the infection). Cell type and time point are not known. The sequenced material came from PBMCs or a T cell subset sorted from them (not recorded which). CDR3 bases: TGTGCCAGCTCACCTGGGTTGTCCTACGAGCAGTACGTC. Translated: CASSPGLSYEQYV.